This TCR beta chain was retrieved from a study of OX40 agonist ivuxolimab in advanced cancers. Describing the broader study: Ivuxolimab, which targeted the costimulatory receptor OX40 (CD134), was an agonistic, fully human IgG2 monoclonal antibody. The dose-escalation cohort was 82.7% male with a mean age of roughly 60 years, ranging from about 23 to 85. Three dose-escalation patients achieved partial responses, one with hepatocellular carcinoma and two with cutaneous melanoma. Patients were allowed to have had prior anti-PD-1, anti-PD-L1 or anti-CTLA-4 therapy, and 40% of the dose-escalation patients had previously received checkpoint inhibitors. The paper reports the monotherapy dose-escalation portion (N ≈ 50 patients) of the phase I ivuxolimab trial. Intravenous ivuxolimab was administered to patients every 2 weeks at six dose levels: 0.01, 0.1, 0.3, 1.5, 3 and 10 mg/kg. Of the approximately 54 patients in dose escalation, about 20 had hepatocellular carcinoma, approximately 15 had melanoma, 9 had renal cell carcinoma and 9 had head and neck cancer. Peripheral TCRbeta sequencing was intended to test whether TCR sequence diversity was altered and clonal T-cell expansion was caused by ivuxolimab. Summary of the overall study and its limitations: Low levels of normalized T-cell clonal expansion were also shown by some nonresponding patients. On average, CD8+ T cells showed more expanded clones than CD4+ T cells after ivuxolimab. Partial responders in the 0.1-3.0 mg/kg groups had among the lowest normalized peripheral clonal expansion, especially among CD8+ T cells. At doses from 0.1 to 3.0 mg/kg, clonal expansion was seen in both CD4+ and CD8+ blood T cells between baseline and week 6. Antigen specificity was not determined for the clonally expanded peripheral T cells.

The trial excluded patients who had a history of autoimmune disease or were on systemic immunosuppression. Peripheral blood for TCR sequencing was drawn from every dose cohort at baseline, at cycle 4 day 1 and at cycle 7 day 1. The samples were drawn from a first-in-human, open-label, multicenter phase I dose-escalation trial of ivuxolimab. Adults with locally advanced or metastatic melanoma, renal cell, hepatocellular, or head and neck squamous cell carcinoma were enrolled in the trial. CD4+ and CD8+ T cells were sorted separately from peripheral blood before TCR sequencing. This clone was picked up one time. What this receptor recognizes is not known. The input lacks base qualities; no much larger clone sits a single base away. Genomic DNA was isolated from the sorted cells so that the TCRbeta CDR3 region could be sequenced. The immunoSEQ Assay was used for sequencing of TCRbeta CDR3 regions. The table comes from immuneACCESS by way of TCRdb, which keeps in-frame sequences with V and J called. Part of the clones is missing from these tables; in studies checked, under half for an unresolved V gene and the rest for unknown reasons. For this sample there are around 70,000 clones; around 80% appear just once. The top ten hold around 5% of the sample.

Sequenced material: CD4+ or CD8+ T cells sorted from blood, taken in a trial of the OX40 agonist ivuxolimab. This sequence was found in an adult with an advanced solid tumor such as melanoma, head and neck, liver or kidney cancer.

The CDR3 region: CASSQGQATTNEKLFF. The bases are TGCGCCAGCAGCCAAGGACAGGCAACAACTAATGAAAAACTGTTTTTT. The chain employs TRBV4-3 and TRBJ1-4; the D gene is perhaps TRBD1, from 6 matching bases. The CDR1 and CDR2 encoded by the germline V gene are LGHNA and YSLEER. Trimming costs V 1 base and J 0 bases, and their ends lie 9 bases apart. Including cysteine and phenylalanine, the CDR3 has 16 amino acids. Left in the record is the CDR3 DNA by itself, 48 bases read in frame from the first base.